One sample yielded the 27 T cell receptor beta chains listed below, sequenced in a study of blood T cell repertoires in COVID-19. Method: immunoSEQ multiplex PCR; TCRdb's copy keeps in-frame clones and lacks some. The table records about 81,000 clones, around 80% of them present only once. Material: peripheral blood. These receptors were taken from a human donor in a cohort sampled during active COVID-19.

The chain is built from TRBV9 and TRBJ2-7; TRBD1 agrees at 11 bases. Germline V gene sequence: CDR1 SGDLS, CDR2 YYNGEE. This CDR3 contains 16 residues. V shed 4 bases and J 3 bases; nucleotides not matched to a gene: 9. This chain's CDR3 is CASSLGTGGIFYEQYF. CDR3 DNA: TGTGCCAGCAGCTTGGGGACAGGGGGGATTTTCTACGAGCAGTACTTC.

The chain is built from TRBV5-1 and TRBJ1-4, with 7 nucleotides matching TRBD1. The germline V gene encodes CDR1 SGHRS and CDR2 YFSETQ. The CDR3 is 15 residues long. The J segment lost 5 bases and the V segment lost 4 bases, leaving 8 bases of the junction unmatched. CDR3: CASSPPGQKNEKLFF. The CDR3 DNA sequence: TGCGCCAGCAGCCCTCCGGGACAGAAAAATGAAAAACTGTTTTTT.

This clone occurred a few times. The J gene is TRBJ1-6, the V gene TRBV7-8, with 7 bases identical to TRBD1. The CDR3 runs to 16 residues. CDR1 and CDR2 (germline): SGHVS, FQNEAQ. J lost 9 bases, V lost 1 base, and 9 bases had no gene match. CDR3 coding DNA: TGTGCCAGCAGCTTAGGCAACAGGGGTGGGAGTTCACCCCTCCACTTT. This translates into CASSLGNRGGSSPLHF.

This clone was seen once. This sequence joins TRBV15 and TRBJ1-2, with a tentative D call TRBD1 (6 bases). Germline assignment: CDR1 LNHNV and CDR2 YYDKDF (reference sequence). The V gene lost 5 bases and the J gene lost 4 bases, with 8 bases spanning the gap. There are 12 residues in the CDR3. CDR3: CATSEGGYGYTF. The CDR3 coding sequence is TGTGCCACCAGCGAAGGGGGCTATGGCTACACCTTC.

This clone was seen just once. The chain is built from TRBV19 and TRBJ1-3; a weak D match, TRBD1 (5 bases). The CDR3 spans 18 residues. The germline V gene has CDR1 LNHDA and CDR2 SQIVND (reference sequence). The V end was cut by 3 bases, the J end by 0 bases, with 18 bases between. The CDR3 DNA reads as TGTGCCAGTAGTATCATGGCACGGGGGACCGACTCTGGAAACACCATATATTTT. It yields the protein CASSIMARGTDSGNTIYF.

The rearrangement uses TRBV5-4 and TRBJ1-1; 9 bases map to TRBD1. Trimming took 3 bases from V and 7 from J; bases not matched to a gene: 7. CDR3 length: 14 amino acids. Germline values: CDR1 SGHNT, CDR2 YYREEE (reference sequence). The CDR3 nucleotides are TGTGCCAGCAGCTATGGACAGGGGATGAGTGAAGCTTTCTTT. It encodes CASSYGQGMSEAFF.

V and J are TRBV7-3 and TRBJ2-7; 9 nucleotides align to TRBD1. Germline V gene lookup returns CDR1 SGHTA and CDR2 FQGTGA. After removal of 5 bases from V and 2 bases from J, the junction contained 4 bases not matched to a gene. The CDR3 spans 14 residues. The CDR3 reads CASSPDRGPYEQYF. The CDR3 region has the DNA TGTGCCAGCAGCCCGGACAGGGGCCCCTACGAGCAGTACTTC. Filled out from reference TRBV7-3 and TRBJ2-7, the complete variable domain reads GAGVSQTPSNKVTEKGKYVELRCDPISGHTALYWYRQSLGQGPEFLIYFQGTGAADDSGLPNDRFFAVRPEGSVSTLKIQRTERGDSAVYLCASSPDRGPYEQYFGPGTRLTVT.

This clone showed up just a few times. The chain is built from TRBV5-5 and TRBJ1-3; tentatively, D is TRBD1 (6 bases). Trimming stripped 4 bases from V and 4 bases from J, with 12 bases between. The CDR3 totals 14 residues. From germline, CDR1 is SGHKS and CDR2 YYEKEE (reference sequence). In DNA, the CDR3 is TGTGCCAGCAGCAAACAGGGTGTGGGAAACACCATATATTTT. Amino acids: CASSKQGVGNTIYF. Full variable domain (remainder filled in from reference TRBV5-5 and TRBJ1-3): DAGVTQSPTHLIKTRGQQVTLRCSPISGHKSVSWYQQVLGQGPQFIFQYYEKEERGRGNFPDRFSARQFPNYSSELNVNALLLGDSALYLCASSKQGVGNTIYFGEGSWLTVV.

The genes are TRBV6-2 or TRBV6-3 and TRBJ1-1; unclear D gene. Germline V gene data show CDR1 as MNHEY and CDR2 as SVGEGT. The CDR3 consists of 13 residues. The V and J ends lost 0 bases and 4 bases respectively, with 6 bases between them. DNA of the CDR3: TGTGCCAGCAGTTACTCAGTCGGCACTGAAGCTTTCTTT. Translating it yields CASSYSVGTEAFF.

This chain joins TRBV15 and TRBJ1-1; 12 bases line up with TRBD1. The V gene's germline CDR1 is LNHNV and CDR2 YYDKDF (reference sequence). V gave up 0 bases and J gave up 10 bases; unmatched junction bases: 15. This CDR3 has 18 residues. The CDR3 coding sequence is TGTGCCACCAGCAGAGATCCGTCGGGGGACAGGGGGCGAGTGGGAGCTTTCTTT. Its translation: CATSRDPSGDRGRVGAFF.

The V gene is TRBV6-4, the J gene TRBJ1-1; TRBD1 agrees at 7 bases. V lost 3 bases and J lost 3; bases outside the gene matches: 4. This CDR3 contains 14 residues. The germline V gene has CDR1 MRHNA and CDR2 SNTAGT. Written as DNA, the CDR3 is TGTGCCAGCAGTGAAGGGGGCGAGGACACTGAAGCTTTCTTT. Translation gives CASSEGGEDTEAFF.

The genes are TRBV6-5 and TRBJ2-1; 11 nucleotides line up with TRBD2. The CDR3 is 13 residues long. Germline trimming cut 1 base from V and 15 bases from J; bases unmatched to any gene: 5. CDR1 and CDR2 from the germline V gene are MNHEY and SVGAGI. CDR3 sequence reads: CASSYYRTSGLFF. CDR3 DNA: TGTGCCAGCAGTTACTATAGGACTAGCGGGTTGTTCTTC.

The chain recombines TRBV2 with TRBJ1-2; 9 bases align to TRBD1. V gave up 1 base and J gave up 8 bases; unmatched junction bases: 5. The CDR3 is 14 amino acids. CDR1 and CDR2 from the germline V gene are SNHLY and FYNNEI. The CDR3 DNA reads TGTGCCAGCAGTGAAGTGGGACAGGGTGGGGGCTACACCTTC. Its protein product is CASSEVGQGGGYTF.

The rearrangement joins TRBV3-1 (or the pseudogene TRBV3-2) to TRBJ2-1; 11 bases agree with TRBD2. CDR3 size: 17 residues. The J segment lost 4 bases and the V segment lost 1 base, leaving 6 bases of the junction unmatched. Germline V gene lookup returns CDR1 LGHDT and CDR2 YNNKEL (reference sequence). CDR3 amino acids: CASSQGWLAGGYNEQFF. CDR3 nucleotide sequence: TGTGCCAGCAGCCAAGGATGGCTAGCGGGGGGTTACAATGAGCAGTTCTTC.

This clone was picked up one time. The chain recombines TRBV7-3 with TRBJ1-1, with TRBD1 matching 7 bases. The CDR3 sequence is 15 residues long. Per the germline V gene, CDR1 is SGHTA and CDR2 is FQGTGA. V dropped 2 bases and J dropped 1; count of bases not matched to a gene: 4. The CDR3 DNA follows: TGTGCCAGCAGCTTATCCGGACAGGCGAACACTGAAGCTTTCTTT. This codes for CASSLSGQANTEAFF. The complete variable domain, with remaining parts taken from reference TRBV7-3 and TRBJ1-1, reads GAGVSQTPSNKVTEKGKYVELRCDPISGHTALYWYRQSLGQGPEFLIYFQGTGAADDSGLPNDRFFAVRPEGSVSTLKIQRTERGDSAVYLCASSLSGQANTEAFFGQGTRLTVV.

The V gene is TRBV5-1, the J gene TRBJ2-5, with 8 bases aligning to TRBD2. From germline, CDR1 is SGHRS and CDR2 YFSETQ. The length of the CDR3 is 15 residues. Unmatched junction bases numbered 3, after V lost 1 base and J lost 1 base. CDR3 DNA sequence: TGCGCCAGCAGCTTGTACGGGGGGGCCCAAGAGACCCAGTACTTC. Protein: CASSLYGGAQETQYF.

This clone is judged medium-sized (0.01 to 0.1%). The chain has TRBV6-6 and TRBJ1-2; TRBD1 agrees at 8 bases. CDR3 size: 13 residues. V shed 5 bases, J shed 3 bases, and the junction held 2 bases outside the gene matches. CDR1 and CDR2 from the germline V gene are MNHNY and SVGAGI (reference sequence). DNA of the CDR3: TGTGCCAGCAGTCCGACAGGGGACTATGGCTACACCTTC. This gives the protein CASSPTGDYGYTF.

The chain employs TRBV2 and TRBJ1-6, with D possibly being TRBD1 (6 bases). The CDR3 loop spans 12 amino acids. CDR1 is SNHLY and CDR2 is FYNNEI in the germline V gene. The V gene lost 9 bases and the J gene lost 9 bases, with 12 bases spanning the gap. The CDR3 reads CASQGISSPLHF. The CDR3, as DNA: TGTGCCAGTCAGGGGATTAGTTCACCCCTCCACTTT.

V gene TRBV27 combines with J gene TRBJ1-2; TRBD1 agrees at 10 bases. This CDR3 has 15 amino acids. Germline-derived CDR1 and CDR2 are MNHEY and SMNVEV (reference sequence). The J segment lost 6 bases and the V segment lost 6 bases, leaving 10 bases of the junction unmatched. The CDR3 protein is CASRRGGTGANGYTF. The DNA of the CDR3 is TGTGCCAGCAGGCGTGGCGGGACAGGGGCAAATGGCTACACCTTC.

The V call is TRBV6-5, the J call TRBJ2-7; 7 bases agree with TRBD1. Germline CDR1 reads MNHEY; CDR2 reads SVGAGI. V shed 4 bases, J shed 11 bases, and the junction held 8 bases outside the gene matches. The CDR3 length is 12 residues. DNA of the CDR3: TGTGCCAGCAGTTTAAGAACCGGGACAGAGTACTTC. Its translation: CASSLRTGTEYF.

The chain recombines TRBV5-1 with TRBJ1-2, with D possibly being TRBD1 (5 bases). Between the trimmed V and J ends, which lost 4 bases and 6 bases, there was a span of 19 bases. The CDR3 is 15 amino acids. Per the germline V gene, CDR1 is SGHRS and CDR2 is YFSETQ. The CDR3 sequence is CASSRSSTESNGYTF. CDR3 sequence (DNA): TGCGCCAGCAGCCGGTCATCGACAGAAAGCAATGGCTACACCTTC.

The chain joins TRBV29-1 to TRBJ2-5, with D unresolved. The CDR3 sequence is 12 residues long. The germline V gene has CDR1 SQVTM and CDR2 ANQGSEA. Deletions cut 4 bases from V and 1 base from J, with 7 bases between. CDR3 loop: CSVVMSQETQYF. The DNA for the CDR3 is TGCAGCGTTGTCATGTCCCAAGAGACCCAGTACTTC.

This sequence joins TRBV19 and TRBJ1-2; D may be TRBD1 (5 bases). Germline V gene lookup returns CDR1 LNHDA and CDR2 SQIVND (reference sequence). V was cut by 8 bases and J by 2 bases, with 21 bases left in between. This CDR3 has 16 amino acids. The CDR3 DNA sequence: TGTGCCAGTCTACCCGCGAGCAGGGTGCGGAACTATGGCTACACCTTC. Amino acids: CASLPASRVRNYGYTF.

The V call is TRBV5-4, the J call TRBJ2-7; D gene ambiguous. The length of the CDR3 is 13 residues. The germline CDR1 and CDR2 sequences are SGHNT and YYREEE (reference sequence). V was shortened by 4 bases and J by 1 base, with 9 bases between the two germline ends. CDR3 loop: CASSLEESYEQYF. In DNA, the CDR3 is TGTGCCAGCAGCCTAGAGGAATCCTACGAGCAGTACTTC.

V gene TRBV6-5 combines with J gene TRBJ2-7; possibly TRBD1 for D (5 bases). This CDR3 is 14 amino acids long. V gave up 2 bases and J gave up 0 bases, with 8 bases separating them. Germline CDR1 and CDR2: MNHEY and SVGAGI. CDR3 sequence (DNA): TGTGCCAGCAGTTACGTCGACAGCTCCTACGAGCAGTACTTC. Its protein product is CASSYVDSSYEQYF.

This clone was seen more than once but under ten times. This chain joins TRBV19 and TRBJ1-1, with a possible D match to TRBD1 (5 bases). This CDR3 has 13 amino acids. V was trimmed by 4 bases and J by 1 base, leaving 7 bases between them. Germline V gene data show CDR1 as LNHDA and CDR2 as SQIVND (reference sequence). CDR3 nucleotide sequence: TGTGCCAGTAGTAAAGGGGCGAACACTGAAGCTTTCTTT. Translated: CASSKGANTEAFF.

The rearrangement uses TRBV6-1 and TRBJ2-7, with 7 bases lining up with TRBD1. This CDR3 is 15 amino acids long. From germline, CDR1 is MNHNS and CDR2 SASEGT. V was clipped by 3 bases and J by 0 bases; unmatched bases: 5. DNA for the CDR3: TGTGCCAGCAGTGACCGGGACAGACACTCCTACGAGCAGTACTTC. Translation: CASSDRDRHSYEQYF.